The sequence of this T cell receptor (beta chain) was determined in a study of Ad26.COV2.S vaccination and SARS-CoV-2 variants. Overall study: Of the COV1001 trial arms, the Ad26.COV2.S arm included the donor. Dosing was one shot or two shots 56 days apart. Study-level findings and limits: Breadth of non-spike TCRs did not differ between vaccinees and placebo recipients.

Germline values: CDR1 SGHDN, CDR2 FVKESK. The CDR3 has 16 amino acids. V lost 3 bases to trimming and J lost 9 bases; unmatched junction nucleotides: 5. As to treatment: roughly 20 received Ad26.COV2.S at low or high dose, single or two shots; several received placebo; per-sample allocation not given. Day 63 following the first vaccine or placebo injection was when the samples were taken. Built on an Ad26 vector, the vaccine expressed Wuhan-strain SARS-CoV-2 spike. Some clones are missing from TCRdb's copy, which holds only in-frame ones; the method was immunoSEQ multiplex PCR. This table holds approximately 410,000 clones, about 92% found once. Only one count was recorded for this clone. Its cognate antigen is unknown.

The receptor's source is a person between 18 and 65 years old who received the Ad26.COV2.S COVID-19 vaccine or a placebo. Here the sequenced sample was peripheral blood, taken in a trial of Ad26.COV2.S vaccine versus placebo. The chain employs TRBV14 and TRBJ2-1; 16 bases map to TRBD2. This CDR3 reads CASSHGTSGGALEQFF. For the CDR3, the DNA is TGTGCCAGCAGCCATGGGACTAGCGGGGGGGCACTTGAGCAGTTCTTC.